This TCR beta chain is drawn from a study of blood T cells in healthy people across ages. Broader study findings: Diversity estimates drawn from one million T cells were deemed underestimates.

Concerning this clonotype itself: Its target is not known.

The CDR3 spans 15 residues. V shed 4 bases, J shed 1 base, and the junction held 7 bases outside the gene matches. The use of a sample-barcoded 5' primer and a J-beta primer mix characterized a second PCR of roughly 6 to 12 cycles. One entry per CDR3 protein, called by TCRdb with MiXCR from the 5' RACE reads. This sample has about 640,000 distinct CDR3 sequences; roughly 58% occur once, and the top ten carry over 30%. This sequence originates from a man aged 55-75 years in good health. Source material: blood. The gene calls are TRBV12-3 or TRBV12-4 and TRBJ2-7; 7 nucleotides align to TRBD1. The CDR3 spells CASSSRQGTSYEQYF. The CDR3 bases are TGTGCCAGCAGTTCCCGACAGGGAACATCCTACGAGCAGTACTTC.